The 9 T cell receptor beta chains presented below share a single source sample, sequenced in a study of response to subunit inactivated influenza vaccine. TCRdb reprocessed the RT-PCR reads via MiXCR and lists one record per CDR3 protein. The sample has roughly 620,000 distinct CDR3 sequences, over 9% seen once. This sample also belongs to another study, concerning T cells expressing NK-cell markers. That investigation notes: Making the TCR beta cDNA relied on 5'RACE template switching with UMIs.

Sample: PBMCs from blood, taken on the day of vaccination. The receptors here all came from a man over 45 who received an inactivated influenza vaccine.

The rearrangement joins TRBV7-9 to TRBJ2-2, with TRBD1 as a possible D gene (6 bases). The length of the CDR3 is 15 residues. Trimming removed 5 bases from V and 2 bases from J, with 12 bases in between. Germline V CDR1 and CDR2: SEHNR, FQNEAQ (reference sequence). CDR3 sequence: CASSRDRPNTGELFF. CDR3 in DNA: TGTGCCAGCAGCCGTGACAGGCCAAACACCGGGGAGCTGTTTTTT. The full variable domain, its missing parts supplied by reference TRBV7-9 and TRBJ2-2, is DTGVSQNPRHKITKRGQNVTFRCDPISEHNRLYWYRQTLGQGPEFLTYFQNEAQLEKSRLLSDRFSAERPKGSFSTLEIQRTEQGDSAMYLCASSRDRPNTGELFFGEGSRLTVL.

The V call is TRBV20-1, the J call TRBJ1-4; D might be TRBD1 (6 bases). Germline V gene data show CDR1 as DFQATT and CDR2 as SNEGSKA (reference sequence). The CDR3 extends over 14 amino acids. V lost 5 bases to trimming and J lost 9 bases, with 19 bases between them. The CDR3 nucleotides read TGCAGTGCTCCGGGGGGGGGGCGCTTGCAAAAACTGTTTTTT. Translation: CSAPGGGRLQKLFF.

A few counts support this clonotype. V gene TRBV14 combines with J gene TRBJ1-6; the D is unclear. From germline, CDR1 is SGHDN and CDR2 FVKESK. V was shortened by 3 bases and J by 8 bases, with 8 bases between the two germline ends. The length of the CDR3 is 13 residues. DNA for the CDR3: TGTGCCAGCAGCCAGGCTTTGGATTCACCCCTCCACTTT. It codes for CASSQALDSPLHF.

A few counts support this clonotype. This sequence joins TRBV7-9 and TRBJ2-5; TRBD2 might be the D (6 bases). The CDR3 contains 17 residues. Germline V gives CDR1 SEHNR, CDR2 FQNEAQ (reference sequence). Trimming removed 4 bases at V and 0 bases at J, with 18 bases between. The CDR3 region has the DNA TGTGCCAGCAGCTCGACGGGAGACCCTTGGTACCAAGAGACCCAGTACTTC. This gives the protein CASSSTGDPWYQETQYF.

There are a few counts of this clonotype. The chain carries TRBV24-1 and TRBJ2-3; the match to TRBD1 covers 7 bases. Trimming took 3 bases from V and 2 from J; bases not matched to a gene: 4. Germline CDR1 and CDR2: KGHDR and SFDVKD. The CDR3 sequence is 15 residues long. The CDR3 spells CATSDIQGPTDTQYF. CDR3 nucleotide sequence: TGTGCCACCAGTGATATACAGGGGCCCACAGATACGCAGTATTTT.

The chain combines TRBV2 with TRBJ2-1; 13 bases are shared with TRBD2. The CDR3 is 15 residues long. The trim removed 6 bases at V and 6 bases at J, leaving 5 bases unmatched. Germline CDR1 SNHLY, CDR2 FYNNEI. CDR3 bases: TGTGCCAGCAGGGGGACTAGCGGGGTATTCAATGAGCAGTTCTTC. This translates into CASRGTSGVFNEQFF.

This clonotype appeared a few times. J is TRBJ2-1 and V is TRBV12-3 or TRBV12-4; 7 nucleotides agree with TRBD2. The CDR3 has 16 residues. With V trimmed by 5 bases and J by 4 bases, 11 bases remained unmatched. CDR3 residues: CASSPPVGRSYNEQFF. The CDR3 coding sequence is TGTGCCAGCAGTCCACCGGTCGGGAGGTCTTACAATGAGCAGTTCTTC.

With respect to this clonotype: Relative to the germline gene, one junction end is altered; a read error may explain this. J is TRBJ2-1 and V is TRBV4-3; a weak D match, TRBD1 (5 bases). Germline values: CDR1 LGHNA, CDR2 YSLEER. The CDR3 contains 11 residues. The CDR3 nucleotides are TGCGCCGGCAGCCGAGCAGGGTTCTTGTTCTTC. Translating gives CAGSRAGFLFF.

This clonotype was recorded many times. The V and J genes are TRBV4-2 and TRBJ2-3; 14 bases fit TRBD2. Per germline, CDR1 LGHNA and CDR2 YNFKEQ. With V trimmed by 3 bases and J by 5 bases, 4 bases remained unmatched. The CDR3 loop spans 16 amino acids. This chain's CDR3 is CASSQGLAGVEDTQYF. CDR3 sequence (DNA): TGTGCCAGCAGCCAGGGACTAGCGGGAGTTGAAGATACGCAGTATTTT.